This entry lists 10 T cell receptor beta chains sequenced from one sample in a study of blood T cells in healthy people across ages. Primed by a sample-barcoded 5' primer and a J-beta primer mix, a second PCR proceeded for about 6 to 12 cycles. TCRdb called the 5' RACE reads again in MiXCR, with one record for every CDR3 protein. The table lists some 1.4 million distinct CDR3 sequences, approximately 38% of them singletons. Source material: blood. These receptor sequences come from a woman between 18 and 29 years old in good health.

The chain carries TRBV4-1 and TRBJ2-1; no clear D. The CDR3 is made up of 14 amino acids. In germline, CDR1 is MGHRA, CDR2 YSYEKL. Trimming removed 9 bases from V and 3 bases from J, with 15 bases in between. This CDR3 is CASGRLSLYNEQFF. The CDR3 nucleotides are TGCGCCAGTGGGCGGCTCAGCCTCTACAATGAGCAGTTCTTC.

The rearrangement links TRBV5-1 to TRBJ2-1, with TRBD1 identical over 12 bases. Germline trimming cut 4 bases from V and 14 bases from J; bases unmatched to any gene: 4. The germline V gene encodes CDR1 SGHRS and CDR2 YFSETQ. This CDR3 has 12 residues. CDR3 nucleotides: TGCGCCAGCAGCGGAGGGACAGGGGGCGAGTTCTTC. This gives the protein CASSGGTGGEFF.

The chain recombines TRBV5-1 with TRBJ2-4; weak D call: TRBD2 (5 bases). V gave up 2 bases and J gave up 13 bases, with 16 bases separating them. CDR1 and CDR2 from the germline V gene are SGHRS and YFSETQ. CDR3 length: 13 residues. CDR3 sequence: CASSFEGSLTQYF. Written as DNA, the CDR3 is TGCGCCAGCAGCTTCGAGGGCTCCCTGACGCAGTACTTC.

This clonotype showed up just a few times. The genes are TRBV6-4 and TRBJ1-2; a weak D match, TRBD1 (5 bases). V was cut by 6 bases and J by 6 bases, with 20 bases left in between. Germline CDR1 MRHNA, CDR2 SNTAGT. CDR3 length equals 15 residues. The CDR3 is CASSSDSSPGNGYTF. The CDR3 region has the DNA TGTGCCAGCAGCTCCGACAGCTCCCCGGGAAATGGCTACACCTTC.

The table lists this clonotype with a few counts. The genes are TRBV5-1 and TRBJ2-3; no clear D gene. CDR3 size: 15 residues. CDR1 is SGHRS and CDR2 is YFSETQ in the germline V gene. The V end was cut by 0 bases, the J end by 4 bases, with 12 bases between. The CDR3 is CASSLAVTSPDTQYF. CDR3 nucleotide sequence: TGCGCCAGCAGCTTGGCGGTTACCTCCCCAGATACGCAGTATTTT.

This clonotype showed up just a few times. The chain uses TRBV7-9 and TRBJ1-2; 9 positions match TRBD1. In germline, CDR1 is SEHNR, CDR2 FQNEAQ (reference sequence). The trim removed 4 bases at V and 6 bases at J, leaving 6 bases unmatched. This CDR3 region has 14 residues. The DNA of the CDR3 is TGTGCCAGCAGCTCTACACAGGGGGCTGATGGCTACACCTTC. Protein: CASSSTQGADGYTF.

This clonotype was observed a few times. The rearrangement links TRBV27 to TRBJ1-6; possibly TRBD1 for D (5 bases). V gave up 3 bases and J gave up 7 bases, with 16 bases separating them. Germline CDR1 MNHEY, CDR2 SMNVEV (reference sequence). The CDR3 sequence is 16 residues long. The CDR3 sequence is CASSLRGGVTNSPLHF. For the CDR3, the DNA is TGTGCCAGCAGTTTGCGCGGGGGGGTGACCAATTCACCCCTCCACTTT.

The V gene is TRBV30, the J gene TRBJ2-1; the D is unclear. Germline CDR1 reads GTSNPN; CDR2 reads SVGIG (reference sequence). V gave up 1 base and J gave up 7 bases, with 5 bases separating them. This CDR3 has 11 residues. In DNA form, the CDR3 reads TGTGCCTGGAGTGGTTCTAATGAGCAGTTCTTC. Amino acid sequence: CAWSGSNEQFF.

This clonotype was seen a handful of times. J is TRBJ2-7 and V is TRBV25-1; 7 nucleotides match TRBD1. Germline loops: CDR1 MGHDK, CDR2 SYGVNS. CDR3 size: 13 residues. V lost 7 bases and J lost 6; bases outside the gene matches: 9. The CDR3 bases are TGTGCCAGCACCCATATGAGGGGGCGCGAGCAGTACTTC. Its protein is CASTHMRGREQYF.

The V gene is TRBV3-1, the J gene TRBJ2-5, with a possible D match to TRBD1 (5 bases). Germline CDR1 LGHDT, CDR2 YNNKEL (reference sequence). Trimming removed 1 base from V and 0 bases from J, with 9 bases in between. The CDR3 is made up of 15 amino acids. CDR3 coding DNA: TGTGCCAGCAGCCAAGGCAGGGCGTACCAAGAGACCCAGTACTTC. Translating it yields CASSQGRAYQETQYF.